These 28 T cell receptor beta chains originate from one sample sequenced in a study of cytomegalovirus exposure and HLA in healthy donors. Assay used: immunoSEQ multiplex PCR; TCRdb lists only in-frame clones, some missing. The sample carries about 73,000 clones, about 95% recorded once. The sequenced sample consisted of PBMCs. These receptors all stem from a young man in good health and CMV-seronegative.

The CDR3 region has the DNA TGTGCCAGCAGCGCGGGGGGGCTTATTGAGACCCAGTACTTC. Translation gives CASSAGGLIETQYF. The chain employs TRBV6-1 and TRBJ2-5, with 9 bases fitting TRBD2. Trimming removed 6 bases from V and 5 bases from J; junction bases left unmatched: 7. The CDR3 totals 14 residues. CDR1 is MNHNS and CDR2 is SASEGT in the germline V gene.

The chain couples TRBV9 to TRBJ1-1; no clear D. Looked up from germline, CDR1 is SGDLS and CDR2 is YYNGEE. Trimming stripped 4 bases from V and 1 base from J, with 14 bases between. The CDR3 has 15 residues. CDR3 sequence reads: CASSPRGNRNTEAFF. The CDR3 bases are TGTGCCAGCAGCCCCCGAGGGAACAGGAACACTGAAGCTTTCTTT.

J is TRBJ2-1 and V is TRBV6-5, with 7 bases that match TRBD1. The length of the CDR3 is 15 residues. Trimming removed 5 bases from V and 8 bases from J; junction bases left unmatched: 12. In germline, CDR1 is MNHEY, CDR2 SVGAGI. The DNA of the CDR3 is TGTGCCAGCAGTCTGAGCAGGGGGAGAGGCTATGAGCAGTTCTTC. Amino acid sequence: CASSLSRGRGYEQFF.

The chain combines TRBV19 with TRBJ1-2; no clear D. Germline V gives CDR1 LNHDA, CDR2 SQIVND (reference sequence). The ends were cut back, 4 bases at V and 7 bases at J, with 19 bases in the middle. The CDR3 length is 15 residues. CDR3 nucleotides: TGTGCCAGTAGTACCTCCGGGAACCCGAAGGGTGGCTACACCTTC. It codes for CASSTSGNPKGGYTF.

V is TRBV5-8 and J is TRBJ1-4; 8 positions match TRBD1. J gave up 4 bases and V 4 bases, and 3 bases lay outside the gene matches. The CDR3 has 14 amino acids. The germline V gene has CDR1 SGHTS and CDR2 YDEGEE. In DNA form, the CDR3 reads TGTGCCAGCAGCCAACAGGGGGGTAATGAAAAACTGTTTTTT. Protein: CASSQQGGNEKLFF.

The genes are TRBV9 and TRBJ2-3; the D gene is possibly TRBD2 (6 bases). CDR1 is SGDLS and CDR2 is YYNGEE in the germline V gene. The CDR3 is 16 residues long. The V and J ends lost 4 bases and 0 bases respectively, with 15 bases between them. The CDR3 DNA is TGTGCCAGCAGCACGGGCTCTAGCGTTAGCACAGATACGCAGTATTTT. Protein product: CASSTGSSVSTDTQYF.

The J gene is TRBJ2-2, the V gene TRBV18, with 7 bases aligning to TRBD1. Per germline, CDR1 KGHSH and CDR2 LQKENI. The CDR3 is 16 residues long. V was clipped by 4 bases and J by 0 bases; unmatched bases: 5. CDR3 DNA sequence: TGTGCCAGCTCACGGGACAGCCCCGCGAACACCGGGGAGCTGTTTTTT. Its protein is CASSRDSPANTGELFF.

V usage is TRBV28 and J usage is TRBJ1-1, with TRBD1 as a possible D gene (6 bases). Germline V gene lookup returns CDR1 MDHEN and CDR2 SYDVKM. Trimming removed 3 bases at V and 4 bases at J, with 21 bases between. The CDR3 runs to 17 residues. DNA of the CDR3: TGTGCCAGCAGTTTCCCGCAGGGGAATCACTTGGGCACTGAAGCTTTCTTT. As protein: CASSFPQGNHLGTEAFF.

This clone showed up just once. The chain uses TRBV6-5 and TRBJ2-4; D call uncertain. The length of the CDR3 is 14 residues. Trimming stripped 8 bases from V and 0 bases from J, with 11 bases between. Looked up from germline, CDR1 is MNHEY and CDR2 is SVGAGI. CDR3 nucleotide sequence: TGTGCCAGCGGGCAGAGCCTAGCCAAAAACATTCAGTACTTC. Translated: CASGQSLAKNIQYF.

CDR3 sequence: CASSQTTNTEAFF. Written as DNA, the CDR3 is TGTGCCAGCAGCCAAACAACGAACACTGAAGCTTTCTTT. The gene calls are TRBV7-9 and TRBJ1-1, with D uncertain. The V and J ends lost 5 bases and 1 base respectively, with 8 bases between them. CDR1 SEHNR and CDR2 FQNEAQ come from the germline V gene (reference sequence). This CDR3 comprises 13 residues.

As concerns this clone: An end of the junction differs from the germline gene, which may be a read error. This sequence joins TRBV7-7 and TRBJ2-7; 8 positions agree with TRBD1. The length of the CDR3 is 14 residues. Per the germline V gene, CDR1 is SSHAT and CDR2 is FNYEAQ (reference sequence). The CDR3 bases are TGTGCTAGCAGCCCCCGGACAGGGAGCCACGAGCAGTACTTC. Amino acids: CASSPRTGSHEQYF.

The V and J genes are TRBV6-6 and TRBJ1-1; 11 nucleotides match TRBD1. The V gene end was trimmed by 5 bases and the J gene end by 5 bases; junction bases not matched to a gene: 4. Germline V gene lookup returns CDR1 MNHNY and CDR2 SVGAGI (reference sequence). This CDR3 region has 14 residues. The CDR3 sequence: CASSLGQGGTEAFF. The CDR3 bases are TGTGCCAGCAGTCTGGGACAGGGGGGGACTGAAGCTTTCTTT.

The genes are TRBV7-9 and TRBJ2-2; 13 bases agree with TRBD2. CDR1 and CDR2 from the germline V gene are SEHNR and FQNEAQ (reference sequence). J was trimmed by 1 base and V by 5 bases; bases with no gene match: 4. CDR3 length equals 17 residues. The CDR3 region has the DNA TGTGCCAGCAGCCCAGGACTAGCGGGGGAGAACACCGGGGAGCTGTTTTTT. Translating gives CASSPGLAGENTGELFF.

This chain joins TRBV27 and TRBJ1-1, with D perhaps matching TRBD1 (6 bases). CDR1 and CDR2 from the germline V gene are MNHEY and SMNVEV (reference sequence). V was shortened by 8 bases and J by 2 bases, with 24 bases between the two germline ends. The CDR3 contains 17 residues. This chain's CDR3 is CASRPPGHLTLNTEAFF. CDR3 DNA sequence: TGTGCCAGCCGACCGCCGGGACACCTTACCTTAAACACTGAAGCTTTCTTT.

The CDR3 DNA sequence: TGTGCCTGGAGTGATAGATACTATGGCTACACCTTC. As protein: CAWSDRYYGYTF. The genes are TRBV30 and TRBJ1-2, with D unresolved. Germline CDR1 reads GTSNPN; CDR2 reads SVGIG (reference sequence). This CDR3 contains 12 residues. The germline V and J ends were trimmed by 1 base and 3 bases, with 6 bases remaining between them.

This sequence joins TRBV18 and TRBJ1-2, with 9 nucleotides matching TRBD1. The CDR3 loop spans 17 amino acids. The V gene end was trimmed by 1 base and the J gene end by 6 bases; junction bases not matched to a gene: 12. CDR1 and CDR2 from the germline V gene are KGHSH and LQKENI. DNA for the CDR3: TGTGCCAGCTCACCACAAAACACAGGGGGCATGGTCGATGGCTACACCTTC. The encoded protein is CASSPQNTGGMVDGYTF. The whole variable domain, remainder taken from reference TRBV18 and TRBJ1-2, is NAGVMQNPRHLVRRRGQEARLRCSPMKGHSHVYWYRQLPEEGLKFMVYLQKENIIDESGMPKERFSAEFPKEGPSILRIQQVVRGDSAAYFCASSPQNTGGMVDGYTFGSGTRLTVV.

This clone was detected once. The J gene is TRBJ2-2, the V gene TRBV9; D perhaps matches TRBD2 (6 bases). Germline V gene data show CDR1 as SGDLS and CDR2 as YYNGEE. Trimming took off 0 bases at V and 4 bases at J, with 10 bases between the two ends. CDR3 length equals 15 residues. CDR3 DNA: TGTGCCAGCAGCGTAGGGGACTCCAGCACCGGGGAGCTGTTTTTT. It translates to CASSVGDSSTGELFF.

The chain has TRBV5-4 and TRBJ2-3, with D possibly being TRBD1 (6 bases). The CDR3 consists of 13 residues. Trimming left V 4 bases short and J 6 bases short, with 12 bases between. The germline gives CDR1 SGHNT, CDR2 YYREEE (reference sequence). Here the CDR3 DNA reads TGTGCCAGCAGCCCACACCAGGGGGATACGCAGTATTTT. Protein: CASSPHQGDTQYF.

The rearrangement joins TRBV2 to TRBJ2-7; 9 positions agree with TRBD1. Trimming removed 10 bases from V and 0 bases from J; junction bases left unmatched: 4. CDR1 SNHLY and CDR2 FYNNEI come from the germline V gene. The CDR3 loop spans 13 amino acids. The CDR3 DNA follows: TGTGCCACGGGGACAGGGACCTCCTACGAGCAGTACTTC. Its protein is CATGTGTSYEQYF.

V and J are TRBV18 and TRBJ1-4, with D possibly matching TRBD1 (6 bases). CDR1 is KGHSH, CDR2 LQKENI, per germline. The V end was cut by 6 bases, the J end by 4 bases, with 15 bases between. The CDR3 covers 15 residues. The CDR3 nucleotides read TGTGCCAGCTCCCTCAGGGGAACCTTTAATGAAAAACTGTTTTTT. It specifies CASSLRGTFNEKLFF.

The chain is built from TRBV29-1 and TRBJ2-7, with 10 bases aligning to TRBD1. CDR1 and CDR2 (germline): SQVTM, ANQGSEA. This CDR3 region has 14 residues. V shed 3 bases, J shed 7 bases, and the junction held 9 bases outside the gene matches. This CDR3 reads CSVDLGGTGVEQYF. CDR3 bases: TGCAGCGTTGATCTGGGGGGGACAGGGGTTGAGCAGTACTTC.

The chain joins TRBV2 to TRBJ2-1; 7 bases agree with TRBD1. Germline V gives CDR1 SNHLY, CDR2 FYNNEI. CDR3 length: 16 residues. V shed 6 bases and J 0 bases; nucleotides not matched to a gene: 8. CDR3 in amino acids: CASRYDSGGSYNEQFF. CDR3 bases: TGTGCCAGCAGATATGACTCAGGGGGCTCCTACAATGAGCAGTTCTTC.

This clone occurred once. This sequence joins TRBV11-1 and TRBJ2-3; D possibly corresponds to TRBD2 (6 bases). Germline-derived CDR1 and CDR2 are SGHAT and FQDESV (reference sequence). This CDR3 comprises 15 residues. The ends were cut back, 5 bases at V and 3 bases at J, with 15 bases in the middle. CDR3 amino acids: CASSAAGSSTDTQYF. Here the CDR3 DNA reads TGTGCCAGCAGCGCCGCGGGGAGCTCAACAGATACGCAGTATTTT.

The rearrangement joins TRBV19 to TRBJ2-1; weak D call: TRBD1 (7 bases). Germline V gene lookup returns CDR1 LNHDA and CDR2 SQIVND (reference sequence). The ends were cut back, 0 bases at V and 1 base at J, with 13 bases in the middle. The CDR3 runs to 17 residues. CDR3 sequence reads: CASSIDGGGRSYNEQFF. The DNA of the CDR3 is TGTGCCAGTAGTATAGATGGAGGGGGCAGATCCTACAATGAGCAGTTCTTC.

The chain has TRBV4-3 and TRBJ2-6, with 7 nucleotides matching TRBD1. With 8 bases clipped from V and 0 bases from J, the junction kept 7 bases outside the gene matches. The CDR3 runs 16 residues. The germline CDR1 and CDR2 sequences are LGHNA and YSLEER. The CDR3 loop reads CASSASGGSGANVLTF. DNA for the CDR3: TGCGCCAGCTCAGCCTCAGGGGGCTCTGGGGCCAACGTCCTGACTTTC.

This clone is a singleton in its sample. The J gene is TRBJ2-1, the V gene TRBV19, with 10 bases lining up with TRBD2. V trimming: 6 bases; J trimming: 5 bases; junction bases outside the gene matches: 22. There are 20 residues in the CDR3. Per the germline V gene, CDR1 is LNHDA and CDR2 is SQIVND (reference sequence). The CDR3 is CASSPPAAGGPRGSHNEQFF. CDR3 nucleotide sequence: TGTGCCAGTAGCCCTCCCGCAGCGGGGGGGCCCAGGGGTTCGCACAATGAGCAGTTCTTC.

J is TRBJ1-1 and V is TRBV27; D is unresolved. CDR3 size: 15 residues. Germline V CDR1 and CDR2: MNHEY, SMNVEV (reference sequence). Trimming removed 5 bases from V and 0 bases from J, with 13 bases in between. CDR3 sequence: CASSPRWGVNTEAFF. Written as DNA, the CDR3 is TGTGCCAGCAGTCCCCGATGGGGAGTGAACACTGAAGCTTTCTTT.

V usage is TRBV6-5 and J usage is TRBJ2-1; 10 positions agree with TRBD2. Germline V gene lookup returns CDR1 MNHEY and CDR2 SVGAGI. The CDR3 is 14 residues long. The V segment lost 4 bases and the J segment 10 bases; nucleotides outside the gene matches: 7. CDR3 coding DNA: TGTGCCAGCAGTTTACTAGCGGGGAAAGGGGAGCAGTTCTTC. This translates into CASSLLAGKGEQFF.